The source of this TCR beta chain is a study of prognosis after radiotherapy for stage I lung cancer. Germline V lookup: CDR1 MGHDK, CDR2 SYGVNS. The CDR3 length is 12 residues. The V end was cut by 3 bases, the J end by 10 bases, with 11 bases between. This clonotype was counted ten times or more. From genomic DNA, two-round multiplex PCR was used to amplify TCR beta CDR3. First-round PCR employed TRBV- and TRBJ-specific primers for each gene. TCRdb called the multiplex PCR reads again in MiXCR, with one record for every CDR3 protein. The table includes roughly 25,000 distinct CDR3 sequences, approximately 44% detected once.

This chain joins TRBV25-1 and TRBJ2-3; a weak D match, TRBD2 (5 bases). The source of this sequence is a donor aged 50 or older with non-small cell lung cancer. This sample comprised PBMCs, obtained before or after stereotactic body radiation therapy (not recorded which). This CDR3 is CASSDLRGAQYF. The CDR3 DNA reads TGTGCCAGCAGTGATCTTCGGGGAGCGCAGTATTTT.